This entry lists 10 T cell receptor beta chains sequenced from one sample in a study of cytomegalovirus exposure and HLA in healthy donors (dated by TCRdb to between 2016 and 2019). Libraries came from the immunoSEQ multiplex PCR assay. The multiplex PCR relied on a mix of 60 forward primers for TCR Vbeta segments and 13 reverse primers for TCR Jbeta segments. The clones in this table, taken by TCRdb from immuneACCESS, are in-frame only. Not every clone is retained; where verified, under half of the shortfall comes from an unresolved V gene, and the cause of the rest is unknown. Within this sample are over 200,000 clones, with 77% of them counted one time only. Of the sample, less than 3.5% falls within the top ten clones. The sequenced material came from PBMCs. Receptors originate from an older woman in good health and CMV-seropositive.

This sequence joins TRBV4-3 and TRBJ1-2, with 7 bases fitting TRBD1. Unmatched junction bases numbered 6, after V lost 0 bases and J lost 2 bases. The CDR3 sequence is 16 residues long. CDR1 is LGHNA, CDR2 YSLEER, per germline. The CDR3 nucleotides are TGCGCCAGCAGCCAAGATAGACAGGGTGGCAACTATGGCTACACCTTC. Translating gives CASSQDRQGGNYGYTF.

The gene calls are TRBV5-8 and TRBJ2-5; 8 bases agree with TRBD1. The CDR3 sequence is 12 residues long. CDR1 SGHTS and CDR2 YDEGEE come from the germline V gene. V shed 4 bases and J 12 bases; nucleotides not matched to a gene: 8. The CDR3: CASSPLDRDKYF. The DNA for the CDR3 is TGTGCCAGCAGCCCTTTGGACAGGGACAAGTACTTC.

This rearrangement joins TRBV6-6 to TRBJ2-1; 14 positions agree with TRBD2. The CDR3 loop spans 15 amino acids. The trim removed 7 bases at V and 9 bases at J, leaving 8 bases unmatched. From germline, CDR1 is MNHNY and CDR2 SVGAGI (reference sequence). CDR3: CASIAGTSGGGEQFF. The CDR3, as DNA: TGTGCCAGCATCGCTGGGACTAGCGGGGGAGGTGAGCAGTTCTTC.

The V call is TRBV4-1, the J call TRBJ1-4, with D uncertain. Trimming pared 4 bases from V and 5 bases from J, leaving 14 bases between. CDR3 length: 15 amino acids. Germline V gene lookup returns CDR1 MGHRA and CDR2 YSYEKL. The CDR3, as DNA: TGCGCCAGCAGCCGGGGAGGGCAGAGAAATGAAAAACTGTTTTTT. This encodes CASSRGGQRNEKLFF.

The chain recombines TRBV2 with TRBJ2-1; TRBD2 might be the D (5 bases). CDR3 length: 16 residues. V lost 2 bases, J lost 0 bases, and 11 bases lay in between. Germline-derived CDR1 and CDR2 are SNHLY and FYNNEI. CDR3 residues: CASSEPLASSYNEQFF. DNA for the CDR3: TGTGCCAGCAGTGAACCCCTAGCAAGCTCCTACAATGAGCAGTTCTTC.

J is TRBJ2-3 and V is TRBV9; D perhaps matches TRBD1 (7 bases). V lost 4 bases, J lost 7 bases, and 25 bases lay in between. The CDR3 is 17 amino acids. Germline V CDR1 and CDR2: SGDLS, YYNGEE. The DNA for the CDR3 is TGTGCCAGCAGCCCCAGGGGGGCGGGACAGTTGAGCCATACGCAGTATTTT. It is translated as CASSPRGAGQLSHTQYF. The full variable domain, in which reference TRBV9 and TRBJ2-3 provide the parts outside the CDR3, is DSGVTQTPKHLITATGQRVTLRCSPRSGDLSVYWYQQSLDQGLQFLIQYYNGEERAKGNILERFSAQQFPDLHSELNLSSLELGDSALYFCASSPRGAGQLSHTQYFGPGTRLTVL.

The chain couples TRBV7-9 to TRBJ2-1; 10 nucleotides match TRBD2. The trim removed 5 bases at V and 10 bases at J, leaving 8 bases unmatched. Germline V lookup: CDR1 SEHNR, CDR2 FQNEAQ (reference sequence). This CDR3 region has 14 residues. The CDR3 sequence: CASSPTSGPTEQFF. The CDR3 bases are TGTGCCAGCAGCCCGACTAGCGGGCCGACGGAGCAGTTCTTC. Full variable domain (outside the CDR3, taken from reference TRBV7-9 and TRBJ2-1): DTGVSQNPRHKITKRGQNVTFRCDPISEHNRLYWYRQTLGQGPEFLTYFQNEAQLEKSRLLSDRFSAERPKGSFSTLEIQRTEQGDSAMYLCASSPTSGPTEQFFGPGTRLTVL.

This clone was counted a single time. CDR3 loop: CATSRVLATDTQYF. The CDR3 coding sequence is TGTGCCACCAGCAGAGTTCTAGCGACCGATACGCAGTATTTT. The J gene is TRBJ2-3, the V gene TRBV15; TRBD2 is a possible D gene (6 bases). Deletions cut 1 base from V and 6 bases from J, with 11 bases between. Germline CDR1 is LNHNV and CDR2 is YYDKDF (reference sequence). The length of the CDR3 is 14 residues.

This chain uses TRBV18 with TRBJ1-1; no firm D call. V was pared by 1 base and J by 5 bases, with 11 bases between. CDR1 and CDR2 from the germline V gene are KGHSH and LQKENI. The CDR3 runs 14 residues. In DNA, the CDR3 is TGTGCCAGCTCACCACAGGGAGAGAATACTGAAGCTTTCTTT. As protein: CASSPQGENTEAFF.

This chain uses TRBV16 with TRBJ2-7; 7 nucleotides align to TRBD1. Germline CDR1 reads KGHSY; CDR2 reads FQNENV. V was pared by 3 bases and J by 4 bases, with 12 bases of the junction left unmatched. The CDR3 has 16 amino acids. The CDR3 bases are TGTGCCAGCAGCCACCCCGGGACAGCGAATGGGTACGAGCAGTACTTC. This codes for CASSHPGTANGYEQYF.